This entry concerns a single T cell receptor beta chain. The authors' processing: Reference gene primer amplification gave estimated nucleated cell counts. Profiling relied on immunoSEQ multiplex PCR, and the TCRdb table lists in-frame clones only, not all of them. That table is the source of V, J and clone size, and D and trimming were worked out from the DNA. The repertoire consists of under 300,000 clones, with 70% to 90% occurring once and the leading ten covering over 3.5%. The CDR3 length is 13 residues. Germline values: CDR1 MDHEN, CDR2 SYDVKM. V was clipped by 6 bases and J by 7 bases; unmatched bases: 5. The data were obtained in a study of blood T cell repertoires in COVID-19.

This chain links TRBV28 with TRBJ1-5; 8 nucleotides match TRBD1. This sequence was found in a woman aged 40 to 55 with acute or convalescent COVID-19. Sequencing was done on a sample of peripheral blood. The CDR3 region has the DNA TGTGCCAGCAGCCTCAACAGGGGGCAGCCCCAGCATTTT. Protein sequence: CASSLNRGQPQHF.